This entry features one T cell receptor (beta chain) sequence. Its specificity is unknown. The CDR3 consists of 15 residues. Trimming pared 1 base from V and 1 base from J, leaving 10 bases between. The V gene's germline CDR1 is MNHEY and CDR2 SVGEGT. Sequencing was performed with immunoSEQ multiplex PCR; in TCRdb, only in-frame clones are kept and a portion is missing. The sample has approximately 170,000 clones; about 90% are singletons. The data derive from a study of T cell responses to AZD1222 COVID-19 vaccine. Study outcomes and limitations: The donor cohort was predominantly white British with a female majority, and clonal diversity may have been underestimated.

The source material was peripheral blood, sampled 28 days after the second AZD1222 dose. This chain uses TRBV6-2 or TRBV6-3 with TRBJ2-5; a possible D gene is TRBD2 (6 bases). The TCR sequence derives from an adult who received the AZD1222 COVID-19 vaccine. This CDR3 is CASSYFGRGQETQYF. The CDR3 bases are TGTGCCAGCAGTTACTTCGGGCGGGGCCAAGAGACCCAGTACTTC.